The clone carrying this T cell receptor beta chain was recorded once. The sample is drawn from a study of radiation and T cells in renal cell carcinoma. The repertoire was sequenced with immunoSEQ multiplex PCR; TCRdb's copy has only in-frame clones and lacks some. The table shows roughly 120,000 clones, with approximately 78% occurring only once. Indicated time point: baseline pretreatment blood. The sample's treatment: 15 Gy SBRT to primary tumor, nephrectomy 4 weeks later. This CDR3 spans 15 amino acids. Between the trimmed V and J ends, which lost 4 bases and 0 bases, there was a span of 14 bases. Germline CDR1 reads SGDLS; CDR2 reads YYNGEE.

The source of this sequence is a woman aged 55-69 years with renal cell carcinoma. The chain has TRBV9 and TRBJ2-7; no definite D call. The specimen was blood, collected from a patient whose treatment included radiotherapy and nephrectomy. The CDR3 coding sequence is TGTGCCAGCAGCCAAACCCCGGACCACTCCTACGAGCAGTACTTC. It encodes CASSQTPDHSYEQYF.